The rows below give T cell receptor beta chains drawn from one sample of a study of T cell changes during pregnancy in multiple sclerosis. Here immunoSEQ multiplex PCR was the method, and the copy in TCRdb shows in-frame clones only, minus some. The sample records 30,000 to 45,000 clones, 80% to 90% being singletons. The source material was CD4+ T cells from peripheral blood mononuclear cells, sampled before pregnancy. The receptors stem from a female donor with multiple sclerosis, enrolled in a pregnancy study. CDR3s include the opening cysteine and the closing phenylalanine or tryptophan. D genes are given only for firm matches. A row's size may be missing; if present it is once, few, many or a size class.

DNA,CDR3,D,V,size,J
TGTGCCAGTCGTCGCGGGGGCGCCAGCACAGATACGCAGTATTTT,CASRRGGASTDTQYF,-,TRBV7-9,-,TRBJ2-3
TGTGCCAGTAGTGCCGGGGACAGGGTGCTAGCCAAAAACATTCAGTACTTC,CASSAGDRVLAKNIQYF,TRBD1,TRBV19,-,TRBJ2-4
TGCAGTGCCTCAACTGTCACTGAAGCTTTCTTT,CSASTVTEAFF,-,TRBV20-1,-,TRBJ1-1
TGTACCAGTAGTATAGGACTAGCGGGAGCCAGCTCCTACAATGAGCAGTTCTTC,CTSSIGLAGASSYNEQFF,TRBD2,TRBV19,-,TRBJ2-1
TGTGCCAGCGTGAGGCTAGCGGGTCCCACAGATACGCAGTATTTT,CASVRLAGPTDTQYF,TRBD2,TRBV6-6,-,TRBJ2-3
TGTGCCAGTAGTACGACAGGAGTTAACACCGGGGAGCTGTTTTTT,CASSTTGVNTGELFF,-,TRBV19,once,TRBJ2-2
TGCGCCAGCAGCCAAGAATCCGACTTTCGAGGGGGAGAAGCTTTCTTT,CASSQESDFRGGEAFF,-,TRBV4-1,medium-sized,TRBJ1-1
TGTGCCAGCTCACCAATGAGACAGCTTTACAATGAGCAGTTCTTC,CASSPMRQLYNEQFF,-,TRBV18,-,TRBJ2-1
TGTGCCAGCAGCTTAGGTCCTTCAGGGGGCCTGGGCACTGAAGCTTTCTTT,CASSLGPSGGLGTEAFF,TRBD1,TRBV7-9,-,TRBJ1-1
TGTGCCAGCTCACCTAATCAAGGGGAGAACACCGGGGAGCTGTTTTTT,CASSPNQGENTGELFF,-,TRBV18,-,TRBJ2-2
TGTGCCATCGGGTCCGGATCCGGGTTTCGCGAGCAGTACTTC,CAIGSGSGFREQYF,-,TRBV10-3,-,TRBJ2-7
TGTGCCAGCAGCGCTAGCGGGAGAGAAGGCAAAAACATTCAGTACTTC,CASSASGREGKNIQYF,TRBD2,TRBV5-4,once,TRBJ2-4
TGTGCCAGCAGTTTGTCAGGGTCTGGGGCCAACGTCCTGACTTTC,CASSLSGSGANVLTF,-,TRBV28,-,TRBJ2-6
TGTGCCAGCAGTGCAATCGACAGATTGAACACTGAAGCTTTCTTT,CASSAIDRLNTEAFF,-,TRBV28,-,TRBJ1-1
TGTGCCAGCAGCTCAGACAGGTCCCCAACTTCCTACAATGAGCAGTTCTTC,CASSSDRSPTSYNEQFF,-,TRBV11-2,-,TRBJ2-1
TGCGCCAGCAGCAGCGGGACACGCAGCGAGCAGTACTTC,CASSSGTRSEQYF,-,TRBV5-1,-,TRBJ2-7
TGTGCCTGGGCTGCGACAGGGTACGAGCAGTACTTC,CAWAATGYEQYF,TRBD1,TRBV30,-,TRBJ2-7
TGTGCCAGCAGCTTAATTGAATCCGGGAGCTCCTACAATGAGCAGTTCTTC,CASSLIESGSSYNEQFF,-,TRBV7-9,once,TRBJ2-1
TGTGCCAGCAATAGACAGGGTACCACTGAAGCTTTCTTT,CASNRQGTTEAFF,TRBD1,TRBV6-5,-,TRBJ1-1
TGTGCCAGCCCCCCCCAGGGGACGGGCGGGGAGCTGTTTTTT,CASPPQGTGGELFF,-,TRBV6-5,-,TRBJ2-2
TGCGCCAGCAGCGTGGACAGTGACTATGGCTACACCTTC,CASSVDSDYGYTF,-,TRBV5-1,-,TRBJ1-2
TGTGCCAGCAGCGTAGCCGGGACAGGGGGTATGGAGACCCAGTACTTC,CASSVAGTGGMETQYF,TRBD1,TRBV9,-,TRBJ2-5
TGTGCCTGGGACGTGGGGGGATCTGGAAACACCATATATTTT,CAWDVGGSGNTIYF,-,TRBV30,-,TRBJ1-3
TGCGCCTCACAGACGGGAACGAACACCGGGGAGCTGTTTTTT,CASQTGTNTGELFF,-,TRBV5-1,-,TRBJ2-2